Listed below are T cell receptor beta chains from one sample, sequenced in a study of blood T cell repertoires in COVID-19. Only in-frame clones appear in the TCRdb table, and some are missing; sequencing was by immunoSEQ multiplex PCR. The sample consists of about 210,000 clones, approximately 86% of them appearing once. The sequencing input was PBMCs or T cells enriched from blood (not recorded which). The receptors come from a woman aged 40 to 50 with acute COVID-19. The CDR3 runs from the conserved cysteine through the conserved F or W. The D gene is left open where the match is weak.

D,J,V,CDR3
TRBD1,TRBJ1-1,TRBV7-2,CASSFGTGGDLNTEAFF
TRBD1,TRBJ2-3,TRBV27,CASSPDRASTDTQYF
.,TRBJ2-7,TRBV30,CAWRSQILAHEQYF
TRBD2,TRBJ2-2,TRBV6-4,CASRAGAGTGELFF
.,TRBJ2-5,TRBV21-1,CASIHRRRSKGGERETQYF
.,TRBJ2-1,TRBV21-1,CASSGRFGDITSGIVCNEQFF
TRBD1,TRBJ2-1,TRBV19,CASTVDRQFDNEQFF
.,TRBJ2-1,TRBV27,CASSPHTSSASYNEQFF
TRBD2,TRBJ2-1,TRBV7-2,CASSPGTSGRAKNEQFF
.,TRBJ2-1,TRBV6-1,CASSDYGSYNEQFF
TRBD1,TRBJ1-2,TRBV6-5,CASRQGSYGYTF
.,TRBJ2-2,TRBV7-2,CASSVRPGTGELFF
TRBD1,TRBJ2-7,TRBV6-6,CASSYSDRGAYEQYF
.,TRBJ2-1,TRBV14,CASSQGLGRANEQFF
TRBD2,TRBJ2-3,TRBV5-1,CASSPSFVRGGDTQYF
.,TRBJ1-4,TRBV12-3/TRBV12-4,CASSFVANEKLFF
TRBD2,TRBJ2-2,TRBV14,CASSQDTSGRAGAGELFF
.,TRBJ1-1,TRBV12-3/TRBV12-4,CASTTGQVTEAFF
.,TRBJ1-2,TRBV14,CASSRPTGNYGYTF
TRBD2,TRBJ2-7,TRBV28,CASTVSGSSYEQYF
.,TRBJ2-3,TRBV28,CASTRQATDTQYF
TRBD1,TRBJ2-7,TRBV4-2,CASSPPGTGGEDEQYF
TRBD1,TRBJ1-1,TRBV27,CASRGRDRGLWDTEAFF
TRBD2,TRBJ2-7,TRBV4-1,CASSPPGLAGYEQYF
.,TRBJ2-7,TRBV3-1/TRBV3-2,CASSQGWTGVLHEQYF
.,TRBJ1-1,TRBV11-1,CASSLSWGGRTEAFF
TRBD1,TRBJ2-2,TRBV27,CASSHSGTGVDGELFF
.,TRBJ1-1,TRBV28,CASRVYSNTEAFF
.,TRBJ1-2,TRBV27,CASSLWATSNYGYTF
TRBD2,TRBJ2-7,TRBV10-2,CASSVASGTYEQYF
.,TRBJ1-3,TRBV28,CASSLGDLDTIYF
TRBD1,TRBJ1-5,TRBV12-3/TRBV12-4,CASSDRERQPQHF
TRBD1,TRBJ2-7,TRBV10-3,CAISQGVHEQYF
.,TRBJ2-7,TRBV5-1,CASSLGDTFYEQYF
.,TRBJ2-3,TRBV7-9,CASSLDGLTDTQYF